Reported below is one TCR beta chain. Its antigen is as yet unknown. The germline V gene has CDR1 WSHSY and CDR2 SAAADI. The V end was cut by 5 bases, the J end by 3 bases, with 8 bases between. The CDR3 totals 13 residues. These data belong to a study of cytomegalovirus exposure and HLA in healthy donors. Study outcomes and limitations: Productive rates of about 90% or about 30% were seen for most TCR beta V segments in an earlier analysis. In a later analysis, compared with equally common non-associated chains, HLA-associated beta chains were more expanded.

Unrecorded immune exposure was likely among donors, who were nominally healthy when sampled. Amplification used 60 Vbeta primers and 13 Jbeta primers. Repertoires were generated with immunoSEQ multiplex PCR, while TCRdb's copy carries only in-frame clones and drops some. This table has roughly 130,000 clones, roughly 80% appearing once. The sequenced sample was PBMCs. This clonotype originated in a middle-aged woman in good health and CMV-seronegative. The V gene is TRBV10-2, the J gene TRBJ2-1; D may be TRBD2 (6 bases). In DNA form, the CDR3 reads TGCGCCAGCAGTTTGGGGGGCTACAATGAGCAGTTCTTC. Residues: CASSLGGYNEQFF.